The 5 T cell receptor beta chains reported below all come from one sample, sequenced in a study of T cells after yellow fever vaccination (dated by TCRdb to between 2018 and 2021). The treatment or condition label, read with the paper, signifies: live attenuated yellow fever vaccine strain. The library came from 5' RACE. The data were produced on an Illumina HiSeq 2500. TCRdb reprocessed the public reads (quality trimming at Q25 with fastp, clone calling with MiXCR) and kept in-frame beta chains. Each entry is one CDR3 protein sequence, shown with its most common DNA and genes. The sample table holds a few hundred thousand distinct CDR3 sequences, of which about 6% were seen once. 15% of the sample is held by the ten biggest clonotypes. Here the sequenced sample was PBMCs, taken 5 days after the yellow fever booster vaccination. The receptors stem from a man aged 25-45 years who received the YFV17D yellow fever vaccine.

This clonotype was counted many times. The CDR3 sequence: CSARDPLGTGPVNEQFF. For the CDR3, the DNA is TGCAGTGCTAGAGATCCTTTGGGGACAGGGCCCGTCAATGAGCAGTTCTTC. The genes are TRBV20-1 and TRBJ2-1; 9 nucleotides agree with TRBD1. The V gene end was trimmed by 0 bases and the J gene end by 6 bases; junction bases not matched to a gene: 12. The germline V gene has CDR1 DFQATT and CDR2 SNEGSKA (reference sequence). CDR3 size: 17 residues.

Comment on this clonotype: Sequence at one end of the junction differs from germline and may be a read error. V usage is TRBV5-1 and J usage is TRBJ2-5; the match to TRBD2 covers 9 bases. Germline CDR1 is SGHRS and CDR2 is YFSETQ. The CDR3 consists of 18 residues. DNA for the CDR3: TGCGCCAGCAGCTTGGACCCGATCCTTAGCGGGAGTCGTGTGACCCGGTACTTC. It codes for CASSLDPILSGSRVTRYF.

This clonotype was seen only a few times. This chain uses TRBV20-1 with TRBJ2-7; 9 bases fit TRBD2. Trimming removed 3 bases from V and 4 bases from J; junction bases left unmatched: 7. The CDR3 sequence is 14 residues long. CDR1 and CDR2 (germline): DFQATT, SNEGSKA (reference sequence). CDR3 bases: TGCAGTGCTAGTAGGGCGGGAGGGCCATACGAGCAGTACTTC. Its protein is CSASRAGGPYEQYF.

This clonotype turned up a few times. In DNA form, the CDR3 reads TGCAGTGCTTCTAGCGGGAGGGCCACGAATGAGCAGTTCTTC. Translated: CSASSGRATNEQFF. This chain connects TRBV20-1 to TRBJ2-1; 12 bases are a match to TRBD2. The CDR3 runs 14 residues. Per germline, CDR1 DFQATT and CDR2 SNEGSKA (reference sequence). With V trimmed by 5 bases and J by 7 bases, 6 bases remained unmatched.

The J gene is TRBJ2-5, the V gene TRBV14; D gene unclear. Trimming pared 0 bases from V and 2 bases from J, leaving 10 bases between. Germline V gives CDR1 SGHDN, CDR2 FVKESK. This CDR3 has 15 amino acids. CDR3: CASSQERSRQETQYF. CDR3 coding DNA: TGTGCCAGCAGCCAAGAACGGTCCCGGCAAGAGACCCAGTACTTC.